A single sample is the source of the 12 T cell receptor beta chains below, sequenced in a study of cytomegalovirus exposure and HLA in healthy donors. PCR employed 60 Vbeta and 13 Jbeta primers. Assay: immunoSEQ multiplex PCR; the TCRdb copy retains only in-frame clones and omits some. The table lists 120,000 to 150,000 clones, under 90% of them singletons, with less than 3% in the top ten. The sequencing input was PBMCs. These receptors originate from a male donor in good health and CMV-seronegative.

This clone showed up just once. J is TRBJ1-1 and V is TRBV11-2; a weak D match, TRBD1 (6 bases). The CDR3 length is 15 residues. The V end was cut by 1 base, the J end by 4 bases, with 13 bases between. Germline V CDR1 and CDR2: SGHAT, FQNNGV. The CDR3: CASSLGQGILTEAFF. The CDR3 DNA reads as TGTGCCAGCAGCTTAGGTCAGGGGATACTCACTGAAGCTTTCTTT.

The chain links TRBV28 to TRBJ1-2; the match to TRBD1 covers 7 bases. Looked up from germline, CDR1 is MDHEN and CDR2 is SYDVKM. The J segment lost 4 bases and the V segment lost 5 bases, leaving 7 bases of the junction unmatched. The CDR3 runs 14 residues. The CDR3 sequence is CASSLGTAVYGYTF. In DNA form, the CDR3 reads TGTGCCAGCAGTCTTGGGACAGCAGTCTATGGCTACACCTTC.

This clone has only a few counts. V gene TRBV7-2 combines with J gene TRBJ2-2, with TRBD2 identical over 10 bases. Germline trimming cut 1 base from V and 5 bases from J; bases unmatched to any gene: 1. CDR1 and CDR2 (germline): SGHTA, FQGNSA. The CDR3 is 15 residues long. For the CDR3, the DNA is TGTGCCAGCAGCTTAGTTAGCGGGAGGACCGGGGAGCTGTTTTTT. Protein: CASSLVSGRTGELFF.

This rearrangement joins TRBV15 to TRBJ1-5, with TRBD1 as a possible D gene (6 bases). Trimming left V 1 base short and J 3 bases short, with 10 bases between. Germline V gene data show CDR1 as LNHNV and CDR2 as YYDKDF (reference sequence). The CDR3 totals 15 residues. DNA for the CDR3: TGTGCCACCAGCAGAGGGACAGTGAACAATCAGCCCCAGCATTTT. This translates into CATSRGTVNNQPQHF.

The genes are TRBV7-9 and TRBJ2-5, with TRBD1 matching 11 bases. The J segment lost 2 bases and the V segment lost 5 bases, leaving 4 bases of the junction unmatched. This CDR3 is 15 amino acids long. CDR1 and CDR2 (germline): SEHNR, FQNEAQ (reference sequence). CDR3 in amino acids: CASSKDRGRQETQYF. In DNA form, the CDR3 reads TGTGCCAGCAGCAAGGACAGGGGGCGGCAAGAGACCCAGTACTTC.

This chain links TRBV2 with TRBJ2-1, with D unresolved. Germline CDR1 and CDR2: SNHLY and FYNNEI. The CDR3 has 13 residues. V shed 5 bases and J shed 12 bases, with 17 bases lying between them. Written as DNA, the CDR3 is TGTGCCAGCAGTTTTCTTACTTCCCCTTGGCAGTTCTTC. Its translation is CASSFLTSPWQFF.

The chain combines TRBV27 with TRBJ1-1, with TRBD1 matching 7 bases. The germline gives CDR1 MNHEY, CDR2 SMNVEV (reference sequence). The trim removed 6 bases at V and 1 base at J, leaving 11 bases unmatched. The CDR3 is 16 amino acids. CDR3 sequence: CASSLGQGVWNTEAFF. As DNA, the CDR3 is TGTGCCAGCAGCCTCGGGCAGGGGGTTTGGAACACTGAAGCTTTCTTT.

The chain has TRBV14 and TRBJ1-2; 8 bases are shared with TRBD1. CDR1 is SGHDN, CDR2 FVKESK, per germline. The length of the CDR3 is 13 residues. The ends lost 6 bases at V and 7 bases at J; junction bases unmatched: 7. DNA for the CDR3: TGTGCCAGCAGTTTCAACAGGGGGAGTGGCTACACCTTC. Translation gives CASSFNRGSGYTF. The full variable domain, rest sourced from reference TRBV14 and TRBJ1-2, is EAGVTQFPSHSVIEKGQTVTLRCDPISGHDNLYWYRRVMGKEIKFLLHFVKESKQDESGMPNNRFLAERTGGTYSTLKVQPAELEDSGVYFCASSFNRGSGYTFGSGTRLTVV.

The chain recombines TRBV27 with TRBJ2-3; D is ambiguous. There are 13 residues in the CDR3. Germline values: CDR1 MNHEY, CDR2 SMNVEV (reference sequence). V lost 6 bases, J lost 4 bases, and 11 bases lay in between. The CDR3 DNA reads as TGTGCCAGCAGGTCTATTCTCGCAGATACGCAGTATTTT. Translating it yields CASRSILADTQYF.

This clone was found a few times. This chain connects TRBV6-6 to TRBJ1-5, with D hard to call. Germline V gene sequence: CDR1 MNHNY, CDR2 SVGAGI (reference sequence). The length of the CDR3 is 12 residues. V lost 7 bases and J lost 4, with 8 bases in between. The CDR3 DNA follows: TGTGCCAGCAACTCTTGGAATCAGCCCCAGCATTTT. This translates into CASNSWNQPQHF.

The chain links TRBV9 to TRBJ2-3; D is unresolved. The V and J ends lost 5 bases and 5 bases respectively, with 6 bases between them. CDR3 size: 11 residues. The germline gives CDR1 SGDLS, CDR2 YYNGEE. CDR3: CASRSGDTQYF. CDR3 nucleotides: TGTGCCAGCAGGTCGGGAGATACGCAGTATTTT.

The chain joins TRBV7-2 to TRBJ1-5; D perhaps matches TRBD1 (6 bases). CDR3 length equals 16 residues. Germline V gene sequence: CDR1 SGHTA, CDR2 FQGNSA. V was pared by 1 base and J by 0 bases, with 10 bases between. CDR3 in amino acids: CASSLGTAYSNQPQHF. For the CDR3, the DNA is TGTGCCAGCAGCTTAGGGACAGCCTATAGCAATCAGCCCCAGCATTTT.